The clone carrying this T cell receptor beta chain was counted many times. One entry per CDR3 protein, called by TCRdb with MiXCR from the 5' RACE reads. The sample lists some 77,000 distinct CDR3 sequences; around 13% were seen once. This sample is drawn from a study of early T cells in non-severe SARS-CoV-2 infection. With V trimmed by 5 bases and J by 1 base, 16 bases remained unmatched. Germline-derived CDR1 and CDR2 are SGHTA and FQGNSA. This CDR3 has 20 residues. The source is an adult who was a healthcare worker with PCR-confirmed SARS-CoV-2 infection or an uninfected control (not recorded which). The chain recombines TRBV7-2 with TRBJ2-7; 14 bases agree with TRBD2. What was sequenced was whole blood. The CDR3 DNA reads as TGTGCCAGCAGCAACCATACCTCCGGGACTAGCGGGAGACGGTCCTACGAGCAGTACTTC. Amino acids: CASSNHTSGTSGRRSYEQYF.